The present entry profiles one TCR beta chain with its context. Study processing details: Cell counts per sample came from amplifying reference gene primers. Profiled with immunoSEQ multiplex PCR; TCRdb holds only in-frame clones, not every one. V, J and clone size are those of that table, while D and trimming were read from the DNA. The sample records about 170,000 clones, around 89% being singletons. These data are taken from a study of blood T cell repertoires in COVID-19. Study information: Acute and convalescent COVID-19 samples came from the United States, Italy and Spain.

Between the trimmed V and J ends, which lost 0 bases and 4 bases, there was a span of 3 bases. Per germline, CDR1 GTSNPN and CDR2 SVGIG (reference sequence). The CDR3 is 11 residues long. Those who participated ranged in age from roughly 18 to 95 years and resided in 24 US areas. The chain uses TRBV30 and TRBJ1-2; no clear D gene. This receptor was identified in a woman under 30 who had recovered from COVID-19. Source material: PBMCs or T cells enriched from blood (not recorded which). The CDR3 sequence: CAWSVIYGYTF. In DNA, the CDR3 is TGTGCCTGGAGTGTTATCTATGGCTACACCTTC.